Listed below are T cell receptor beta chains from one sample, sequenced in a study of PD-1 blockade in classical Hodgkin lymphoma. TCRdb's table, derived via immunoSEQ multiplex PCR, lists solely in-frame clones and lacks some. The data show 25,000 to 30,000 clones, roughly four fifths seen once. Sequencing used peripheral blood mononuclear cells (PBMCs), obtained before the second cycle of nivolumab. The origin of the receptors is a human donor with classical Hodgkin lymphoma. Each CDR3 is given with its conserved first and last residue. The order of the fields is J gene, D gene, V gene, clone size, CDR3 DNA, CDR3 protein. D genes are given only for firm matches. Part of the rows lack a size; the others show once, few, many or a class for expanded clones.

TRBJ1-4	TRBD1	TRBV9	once	TGTGCCTCCAGGGGGGCGGCCGAGGGAGAAAAACTGTTTTTT	CASRGAAEGEKLFF
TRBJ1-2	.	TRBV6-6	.	TGTGCCAGCAGCGCGGACAGCTCGTTCTATGGCTACACCTTC	CASSADSSFYGYTF
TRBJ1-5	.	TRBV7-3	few	TGTGCCAGCAGAGCTTACTGGGGCCAGGCTCAGCCCCAGCATTTT	CASRAYWGQAQPQHF
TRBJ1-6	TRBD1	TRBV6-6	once	TGTGCCAGCAGGATAGGGACAGTTAATTCACCCCTCCACTTT	CASRIGTVNSPLHF
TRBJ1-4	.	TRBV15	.	TGTGCCACCAGCAGAGATCGCCCAGGGAAGAATGAAAAACTGTTTTTT	CATSRDRPGKNEKLFF
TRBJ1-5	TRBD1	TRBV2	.	TGTGCCAGCGGGGGACAGGGGAGAAGCAATCAGCCCCAGCATTTT	CASGGQGRSNQPQHF
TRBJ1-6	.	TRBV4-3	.	TGCGCCAGCAGCCAAGATCTAAGCTCCTATAATTCACCCCTCCACTTT	CASSQDLSSYNSPLHF
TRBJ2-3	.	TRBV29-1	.	TGCAGCGTTCTGACAAGCGGGGATACGCAGTATTTT	CSVLTSGDTQYF
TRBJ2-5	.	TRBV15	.	TGTGCCACCAGCAGAGACAGCCAAGAGACCCAGTACTTC	CATSRDSQETQYF
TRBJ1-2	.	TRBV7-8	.	TGTGCCAGCAGCTTAGACAGAATAAAGGTCATGAACTATGGCTACACCTTC	CASSLDRIKVMNYGYTF
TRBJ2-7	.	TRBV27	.	TGTGCCAGCAGTTTGTACGGTATCGGGGGGCAAACCTACGAGCAGTACTTC	CASSLYGIGGQTYEQYF
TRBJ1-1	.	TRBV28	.	TGTGCCAGCAGTAGGGATCCCGCCGGGTTGAGGATCCCTGAAGCTTTCTTT	CASSRDPAGLRIPEAFF
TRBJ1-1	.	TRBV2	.	TGTGCCAGCAGTTGGGACTCGTTCTCTCCTGAAGCTTTCTTT	CASSWDSFSPEAFF
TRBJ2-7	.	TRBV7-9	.	TGTGCCGGGGGCATGCAGGGTTCGTCCCACTACGAGCAGTACTTC	CAGGMQGSSHYEQYF
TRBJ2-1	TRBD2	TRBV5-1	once	TGCGCCAGCAGCCGGGATGGTAGCGGGAGTTACAATGAGCAGTTCTTC	CASSRDGSGSYNEQFF
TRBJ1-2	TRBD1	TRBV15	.	TGTGCCACCAGCAGACAGGGGGCTAATGGCTACACCTTC	CATSRQGANGYTF
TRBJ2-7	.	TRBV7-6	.	TGTGCCAGCAGCCCGGGGGACGGCTACGAGCAGTACTTC	CASSPGDGYEQYF
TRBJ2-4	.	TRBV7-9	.	TGTGCCAGCAGCTCGACCAACCCCGTCTGGGGTTACAAAAACATTCAGTACTTC	CASSSTNPVWGYKNIQYF
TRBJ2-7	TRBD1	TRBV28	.	TGTGCCAGCAGCAACCAGGGACAGGGCGCCTACGAGCAGTACTTC	CASSNQGQGAYEQYF
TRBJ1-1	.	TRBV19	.	TGTGCCGCCCGCGCCGGGATTCGCACTGAAGCTTTCTTT	CAARAGIRTEAFF
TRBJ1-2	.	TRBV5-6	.	TGTGCCAGCAGCCCGGGGAGGTATGGCTACACCTTC	CASSPGRYGYTF